The text below deals with one TCR beta chain. Antigen unknown. This specimen belongs to a study of neoadjuvant nivolumab and ipilimumab in lung cancer. Looking at the study overall: Patients got nivolumab 3 mg/kg on days 1, 15 and 29; combination added ipilimumab 1 mg/kg day 1. Study-level points and caveats: Compared with tumor-adjacent uninvolved lung, resected tumors showed greater richness and clonality. Resected-tumor TCR richness correlated positively with pretherapy blood richness.

Assay used: immunoSEQ multiplex PCR; TCRdb lists only in-frame clones, some missing. The table includes over 950 clones, about four fifths detected once. With 2 bases removed from V and 4 bases from J, the gap between germline ends came to 12 bases. The CDR3 consists of 14 residues. Germline V lookup: CDR1 SEHNR, CDR2 FQNEAQ (reference sequence). The clonotype comes from an adult with non-small cell lung cancer. Sequencing was performed on adjacent normal lung tissue, taken after neoadjuvant nivolumab, alone or with ipilimumab, at or shortly before surgery. The genes are TRBV7-9 and TRBJ2-7; no definite D call. The CDR3 sequence: CASSLSQNSYEQYF. The DNA for the CDR3 is TGTGCCAGCAGCTTATCACAGAACTCGTACGAGCAGTACTTC.